Following are 2 T cell receptor beta chains from one sample sequenced in a study of control samples from healthy donors and cancer patients. Data came from immunoSEQ multiplex PCR; TCRdb stores just in-frame clones and leaves some out. The sample has more than 95,000 clones; more than 85% are singletons. Sequencing was done on a sample of blood. These receptors originate from a man between 18 and 35 years old in good health.

The chain has TRBV5-5 and TRBJ2-7; 9 nucleotides agree with TRBD2. This CDR3 contains 15 residues. Germline V gene lookup returns CDR1 SGHKS and CDR2 YYEKEE (reference sequence). Trimming removed 0 bases from V and 5 bases from J; junction bases left unmatched: 6. In nucleotides, the CDR3 is TGTGCCAGCAGCTTGGTGATAGCGGGAGCTCACGAGCAGTACTTC. This translates into CASSLVIAGAHEQYF.

The rearrangement joins TRBV27 to TRBJ2-3; 9 bases match TRBD1. This CDR3 is 15 amino acids long. CDR1 MNHEY and CDR2 SMNVEV come from the germline V gene (reference sequence). V was clipped by 0 bases and J by 6 bases; unmatched bases: 4. The CDR3 sequence is CASSLSDRGRDTQYF. CDR3 sequence (DNA): TGTGCCAGCAGTTTATCGGACAGGGGCCGCGATACGCAGTATTTT.